The TCR beta chain described here comes from a study of persistence of HIV-infected CD4 T cells. Study context: Median time on suppressive ART was over seven years.

As for this clone: What it binds is not known.

Cells were stimulated with CMV-infected fibroblast lysates at approximately 10 ug/mL. CD40L-negative CD69-negative CD45RO-high memory CD4+ T cells were sorted as populations depleted of antigen-responding cells. Stimulated PBMCs had first been depleted of CD8+ T cells. V lost 5 bases and J lost 12, with 20 bases in between. CDR3 length equals 15 residues. CDR1 and CDR2 (germline): LNHDA, SQIVND (reference sequence). Sequencing used immunoSEQ version 4 in survey mode. Template was genomic DNA at 8 to 10 ng/uL, with up to 1 ug used per sample. The data were produced by immunoSEQ multiplex PCR, yet TCRdb's version contains in-frame clones alone and is incomplete. The sample has about 48,000 clones, around 75% seen once. Findings and limits, study-wide: Rare CMV-responding cells carrying HIV-1 proviruses were not analyzed separately for TCR.

The sequence was obtained from an adult man with HIV who was CMV-seropositive. The source material was CD4+ T cells sorted from PBMCs after roughly 18-hour stimulation, sampled from a patient who received antiretroviral therapy. The J gene is TRBJ2-6, the V gene TRBV19; D call uncertain. In DNA, the CDR3 is TGTGCCAGTAGTCCGGTTTCGGCCACGATGCGCGTCCTGACTTTC. This codes for CASSPVSATMRVLTF.